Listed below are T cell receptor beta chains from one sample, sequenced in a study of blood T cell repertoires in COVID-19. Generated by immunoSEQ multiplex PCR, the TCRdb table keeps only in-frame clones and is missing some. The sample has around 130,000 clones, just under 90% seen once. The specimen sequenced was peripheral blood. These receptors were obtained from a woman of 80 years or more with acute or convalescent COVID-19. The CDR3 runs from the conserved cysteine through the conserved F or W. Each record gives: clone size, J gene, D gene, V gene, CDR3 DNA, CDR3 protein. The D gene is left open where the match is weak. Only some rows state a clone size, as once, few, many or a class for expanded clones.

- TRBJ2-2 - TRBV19 TGTGCCAGTACCGAACCAGGGCGATGGAACACCGGGGAGCTGTTTTTT CASTEPGRWNTGELFF
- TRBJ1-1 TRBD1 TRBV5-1 TGCGCCAGCAGCCAAACGGACAGGGACTCTGAAGCTTTCTTT CASSQTDRDSEAFF
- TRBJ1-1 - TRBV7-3 TGTGCCAGCAACGAAGAGGGTGGCACTGAAGCTTTCTTT CASNEEGGTEAFF
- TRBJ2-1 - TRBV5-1 TGCGCCAGCAGCATCGGCTCCTACAATGAGCAGTTCTTC CASSIGSYNEQFF
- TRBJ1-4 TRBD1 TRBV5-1 TGCGCCAGCAGCAACGACAGGGGGCGGTTTGGTACTAATGAAAAACTGTTTTTT CASSNDRGRFGTNEKLFF
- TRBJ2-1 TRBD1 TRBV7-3 TGTGCCAGCAGCACTCGACAGGGGACGGGTGAGCAGTTCTTC CASSTRQGTGEQFF
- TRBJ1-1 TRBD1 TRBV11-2 TGTGCCAGCAGACGTACAGGGGGCCGGACTGAAGCTTTCTTT CASRRTGGRTEAFF
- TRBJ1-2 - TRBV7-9 TGTGCCAGCAGCACAACGATGGGCAGGGAGGTGGGTGGCTACACCTTC CASSTTMGREVGGYTF
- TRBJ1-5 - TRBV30 TGTGCCTGGCAGACAGCTAATAGCAATCAGCCCCAGCATTTT CAWQTANSNQPQHF
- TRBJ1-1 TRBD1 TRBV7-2 TGTGCCAGCAGCTTCGTGGCAAAGGCAGGGGGCACTGAAGCTTTCTTT CASSFVAKAGGTEAFF
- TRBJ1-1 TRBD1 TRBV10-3 TGTGCCACCAAGACCGACAGGGGTGCTCTGAACACTGAAGCTTTCTTT CATKTDRGALNTEAFF
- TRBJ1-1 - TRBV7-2 TGTGCCAGCAGCTTAGCCCTAGGTGGTCAACTTCAAGCTTTCTTT CASSLALGGQLQAFF
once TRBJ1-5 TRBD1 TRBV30 TGTGCCTGGAGGACAGGGGGTCAGCCCCAGCATTTT CAWRTGGQPQHF
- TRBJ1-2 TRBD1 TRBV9 TGTGCCAGCAGCGCAATGTATGGACAGGGAGACTATGGCTACACCTTC CASSAMYGQGDYGYTF
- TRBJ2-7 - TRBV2 TGTGCCAGCAGCGCAGGTGGCCTTGGCGAGCAGTACTTC CASSAGGLGEQYF
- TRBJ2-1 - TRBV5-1 TGCGCCAGCAGCTTGGACCAGGGTTCCTACAATGAGCAGTTCTTC CASSLDQGSYNEQFF
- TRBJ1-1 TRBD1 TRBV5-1 TGCGCCAGCAAGCGGGGACAGGGAAGATTTGAAGCTTTCTTT CASKRGQGRFEAFF
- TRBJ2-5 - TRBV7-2 TGTGCCAGCAGCTTACTTAGCGGACAAGAGACCCAGTACTTC CASSLLSGQETQYF
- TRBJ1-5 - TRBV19 TGTGCCAGTAGTATAGATCCGCGGGGAAGGTCTCAGCCCCAGCATTTT CASSIDPRGRSQPQHF
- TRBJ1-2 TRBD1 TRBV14 TGTGCCAGCAGCCAAGATTGGACAGGGGCCTATGGCTACACCTTC CASSQDWTGAYGYTF
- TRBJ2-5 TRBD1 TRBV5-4 TGTGCCAGCAGCTTGGCAACAGGGGGATCAAAAGAGACCCAGTACTTC CASSLATGGSKETQYF
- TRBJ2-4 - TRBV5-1 TGCGCCAGCAGTCCACAGGGAGTCGCATACATTCAGTACTTC CASSPQGVAYIQYF
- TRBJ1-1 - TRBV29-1 TGCAGCGTTGAAAGGGGAGGGTCAGGGGAGGAAACTTTCTTT CSVERGGSGEETFF
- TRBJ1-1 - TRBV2 TGTGCCAGCGGGCAGGAACCTAGCAGGGGATATACTGAAGCTTTCTTT CASGQEPSRGYTEAFF
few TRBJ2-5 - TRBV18 TGTGCCAGCTCACCCGAGGAGACCCAGTACTTC CASSPEETQYF
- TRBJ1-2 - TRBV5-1 TGCGCCAGCAGCTTGGTTAAACAGGGCACTCTGTCGGGCTACACCTTC CASSLVKQGTLSGYTF
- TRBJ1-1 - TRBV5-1 TGCGCCAGCAGCTTGGAATCCAGAATGATGAACACTGAAGCTTTCTTT CASSLESRMMNTEAFF
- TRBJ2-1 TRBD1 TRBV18 TGTGCCAGCTCAAGTACCGGGACAGGGGGCTACAATGAGCAGTTCTTC CASSSTGTGGYNEQFF
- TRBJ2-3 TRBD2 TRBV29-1 TGCAGCGCCCTATATGCGGGGGGCACAGATACGCAGTATTTT CSALYAGGTDTQYF
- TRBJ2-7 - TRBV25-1 TGTGCCAGCAGTGTTTCCAGCTACGAGCAGTACTTC CASSVSSYEQYF
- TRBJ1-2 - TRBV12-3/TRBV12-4 TGTGCCAGCAGTTTAACCGGTAATGGCTACACCTTC CASSLTGNGYTF
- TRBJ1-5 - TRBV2 TGTGCCAGCAGTGAAGACTACCCAAGCAATCAGCCCCAGCATTTT CASSEDYPSNQPQHF
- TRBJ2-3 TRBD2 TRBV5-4 TGTGCCAGCAGCTTGGGGCAAAAAGGGACTAGGGGAGAACCGCAGTATTTT CASSLGQKGTRGEPQYF
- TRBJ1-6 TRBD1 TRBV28 TGTGCCAGCCGACACTACAGGGGGAACTCCTATAATTCACCCCTCCACTTT CASRHYRGNSYNSPLHF
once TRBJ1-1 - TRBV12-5 TGTGCTAGTGGTCCGTTACAGGACACTGAAGCTTTCTTT CASGPLQDTEAFF
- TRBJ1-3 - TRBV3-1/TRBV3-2 TGTGCCAGCAGCCAAGATCGGGGCTCTGGAAACACCATATATTTT CASSQDRGSGNTIYF
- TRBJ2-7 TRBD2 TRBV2 TGTGCCAGCAGTAAGGGACTAGTTTTACCCGAGCAGTACTTC CASSKGLVLPEQYF
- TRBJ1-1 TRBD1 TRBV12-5 TGTGCTAGTGGTTTGCTGACCGGGACAGGAGCTTTCTTT CASGLLTGTGAFF
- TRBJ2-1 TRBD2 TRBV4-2 TGTGCCAGCAGCCAAGGGGGGCTAGCGGGTGGCGATGAGCAGTTCTTC CASSQGGLAGGDEQFF
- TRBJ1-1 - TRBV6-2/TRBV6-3 TGTGCCAGCAGTTACTCGAAGACAGGAGTGAACACTGAAGCTTTCTTT CASSYSKTGVNTEAFF
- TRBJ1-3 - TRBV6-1 TGTGCCAGCAGTGAATTAGGATTGGGGGGGGACACCATATATTTT CASSELGLGGDTIYF
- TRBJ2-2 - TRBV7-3 TGTGCCAGCAGCTTACCTACCGGGGAGCTGTTTTTT CASSLPTGELFF
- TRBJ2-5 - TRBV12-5 TGTGCTAGTGGTTGGGCCTTAACGCAGACCCAGTACTTC CASGWALTQTQYF
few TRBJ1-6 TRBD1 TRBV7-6 TGTGCCAGCAGCATGGACCCCCCAACCGGGACAGGGAACAATTCACCCCTCCACTTT CASSMDPPTGTGNNSPLHF
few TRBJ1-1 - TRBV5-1 TGCGCCAGCAGCTCCTCCAGGGTGGCGAAGACTGAAGCTTTCTTT CASSSSRVAKTEAFF
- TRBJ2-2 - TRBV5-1 TGCGCCAGCAGCTTGGGTTCTTCTACCGGGGAGCTGTTTTTT CASSLGSSTGELFF